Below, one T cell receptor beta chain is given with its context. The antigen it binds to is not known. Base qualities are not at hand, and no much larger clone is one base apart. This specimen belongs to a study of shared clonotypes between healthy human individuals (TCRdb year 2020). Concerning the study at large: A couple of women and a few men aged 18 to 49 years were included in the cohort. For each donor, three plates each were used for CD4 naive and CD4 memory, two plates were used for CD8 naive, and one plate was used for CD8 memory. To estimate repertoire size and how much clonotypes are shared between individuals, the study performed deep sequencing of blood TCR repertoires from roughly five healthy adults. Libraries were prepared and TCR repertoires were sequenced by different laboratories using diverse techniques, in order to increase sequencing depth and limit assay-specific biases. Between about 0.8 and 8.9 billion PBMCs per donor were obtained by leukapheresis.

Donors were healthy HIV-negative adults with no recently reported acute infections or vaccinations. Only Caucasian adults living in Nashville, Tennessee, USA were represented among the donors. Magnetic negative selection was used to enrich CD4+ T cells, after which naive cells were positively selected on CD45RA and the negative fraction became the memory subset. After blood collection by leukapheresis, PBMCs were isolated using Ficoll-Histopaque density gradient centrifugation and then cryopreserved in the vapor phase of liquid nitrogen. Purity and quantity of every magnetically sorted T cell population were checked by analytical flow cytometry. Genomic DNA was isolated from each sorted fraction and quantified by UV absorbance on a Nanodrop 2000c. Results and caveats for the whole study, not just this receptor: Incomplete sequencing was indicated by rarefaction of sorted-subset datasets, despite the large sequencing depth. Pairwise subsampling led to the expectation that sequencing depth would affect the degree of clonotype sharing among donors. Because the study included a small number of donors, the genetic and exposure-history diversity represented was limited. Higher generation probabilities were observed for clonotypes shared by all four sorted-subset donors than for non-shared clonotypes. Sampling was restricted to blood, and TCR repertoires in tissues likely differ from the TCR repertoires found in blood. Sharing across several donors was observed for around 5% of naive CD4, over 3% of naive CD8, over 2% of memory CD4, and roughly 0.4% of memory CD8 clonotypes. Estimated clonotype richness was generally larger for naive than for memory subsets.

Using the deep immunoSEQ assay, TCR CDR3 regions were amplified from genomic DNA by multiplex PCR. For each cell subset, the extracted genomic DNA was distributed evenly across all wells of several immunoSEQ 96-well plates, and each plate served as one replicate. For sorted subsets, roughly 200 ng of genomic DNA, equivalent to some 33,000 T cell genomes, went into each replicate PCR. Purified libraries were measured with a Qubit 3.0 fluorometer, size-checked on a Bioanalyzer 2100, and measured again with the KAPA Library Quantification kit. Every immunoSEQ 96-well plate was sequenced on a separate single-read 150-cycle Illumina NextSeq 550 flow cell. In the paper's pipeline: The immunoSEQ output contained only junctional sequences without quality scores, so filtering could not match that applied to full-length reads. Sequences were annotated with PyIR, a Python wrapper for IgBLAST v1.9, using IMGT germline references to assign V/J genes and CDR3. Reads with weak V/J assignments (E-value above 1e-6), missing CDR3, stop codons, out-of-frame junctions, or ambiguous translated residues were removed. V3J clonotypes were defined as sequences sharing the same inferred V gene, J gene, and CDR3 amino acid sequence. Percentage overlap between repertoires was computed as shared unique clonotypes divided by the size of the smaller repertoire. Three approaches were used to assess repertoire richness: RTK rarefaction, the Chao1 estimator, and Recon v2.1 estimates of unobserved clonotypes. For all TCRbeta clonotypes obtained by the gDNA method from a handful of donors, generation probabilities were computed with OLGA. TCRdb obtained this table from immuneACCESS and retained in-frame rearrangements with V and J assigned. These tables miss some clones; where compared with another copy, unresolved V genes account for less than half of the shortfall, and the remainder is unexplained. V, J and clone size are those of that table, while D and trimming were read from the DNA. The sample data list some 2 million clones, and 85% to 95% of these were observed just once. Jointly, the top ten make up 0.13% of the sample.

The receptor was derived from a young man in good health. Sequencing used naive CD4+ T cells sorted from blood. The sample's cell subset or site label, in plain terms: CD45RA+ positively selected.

CDR3 region: CASSFLSGGEQFF. The nucleotide sequence is TGTGCCAGCAGCTTCCTGTCCGGGGGTGAGCAGTTCTTC. This receptor chain uses TRBV7-2 and TRBJ2-1; perhaps TRBD2 is the D gene, with 6 bases matching. The V end loses 3 bases and the J end loses 9 bases, and a stretch of 12 bases separates them. The CDR3, from cysteine to phenylalanine, totals 13 residues. Only CDR3 DNA is held: 39 bases, read in frame from base 1. As encoded in the germline V gene, CDR1 is SGHTA while CDR2 is FQGNSA. Here the CDR3 is joined to the reference TRBV7-2 and TRBJ2-1 genes, and the full variable domain is: GAGVSQSPSNKVTEKGKDVELRCDPISGHTALYWYRQSLGQGLEFLIYFQGNSAPDKSGLPSDRFSAERTGGSVSTLTIQRTQQEDSAVYLCASSFLSGGEQFFGPGTRLTVL.